A single count supports the clone carrying this T cell receptor beta chain. In the original workflow: Reference gene primer amplification gave nucleated cell count estimates. Here immunoSEQ multiplex PCR was the method, and the copy in TCRdb shows in-frame clones only, minus some. The V and J calls and clone size are taken from that table; D and trimming were inferred from the DNA. The table records 60,000 to 85,000 clones, around 80% of them present only once. The V gene lost 5 bases and the J gene lost 7 bases, with 11 bases spanning the gap. This CDR3 comprises 12 residues. Germline values: CDR1 SNHLY, CDR2 FYNNEI. The sample belongs to a study of blood T cell repertoires in COVID-19. About the research overall: Collection of acute and convalescent COVID-19 samples took place in the United States, Italy and Spain. T cells, B-cell-depleted T cells, or PBMCs supplied cDNA or gDNA.

The sample was peripheral blood. The chain links TRBV2 to TRBJ1-2; possible D gene TRBD1, 6 bases. The clonotype originates from a woman between 55 and 75 years old with acute or convalescent COVID-19. The CDR3 DNA reads as TGTGCCAGCAGTAGACAGGATAGTGGCTACACCTTC. It translates to CASSRQDSGYTF. The full variable domain, with the rest looked up from reference TRBV2 and TRBJ1-2, is EPEVTQTPSHQVTQMGQEVILRCVPISNHLYFYWYRQILGQKVEFLVSFYNNEISEKSEIFDDQFSVERPDGSNFTLKIRSTKLEDSAMYFCASSRQDSGYTFGSGTRLTVV.